These 24 T cell receptor beta chains originate from one sample sequenced in a study of cytomegalovirus exposure and HLA in healthy donors. The PCR had 60 Vbeta and 13 Jbeta primers. Generated by immunoSEQ multiplex PCR, the TCRdb table keeps only in-frame clones and is missing some. The sample shows roughly 70,000 clones, about 74% of them seen only once. Sequenced sample: PBMCs. The receptor set was obtained from a human donor in good health.

The chain has TRBV10-3 and TRBJ1-3; TRBD1 matches at 12 bases. The germline CDR1 and CDR2 sequences are ENHRY and SYGVKD. This CDR3 spans 17 amino acids. The V segment lost 3 bases and the J segment 2 bases; nucleotides outside the gene matches: 5. The CDR3 protein is CAISDPGQGATGNTIYF. The CDR3 DNA reads TGTGCCATCAGTGACCCGGGACAGGGGGCTACTGGAAACACCATATATTTT.

This chain uses TRBV10-3 with TRBJ1-5; the D gene is possibly TRBD1 (5 bases). The CDR3 loop spans 15 amino acids. The germline gives CDR1 ENHRY, CDR2 SYGVKD. V lost 2 bases, J lost 1 base, and 9 bases lay in between. CDR3 sequence: CAISEQAGSNQPQHF. Here the CDR3 DNA reads TGTGCCATCAGTGAGCAGGCAGGGAGCAATCAGCCCCAGCATTTT.

The chain employs TRBV18 and TRBJ1-1; 8 bases agree with TRBD1. Germline CDR1 is KGHSH and CDR2 is LQKENI. CDR3 length: 15 amino acids. The J segment lost 5 bases and the V segment lost 3 bases, leaving 8 bases of the junction unmatched. CDR3 nucleotides: TGTGCCAGCTCACCTGACAGGGGACGGGAAACTGAAGCTTTCTTT. It specifies CASSPDRGRETEAFF. The full variable domain, completed using reference TRBV18 and TRBJ1-1, is NAGVMQNPRHLVRRRGQEARLRCSPMKGHSHVYWYRQLPEEGLKFMVYLQKENIIDESGMPKERFSAEFPKEGPSILRIQQVVRGDSAAYFCASSPDRGRETEAFFGQGTRLTVV.

DNA for the CDR3: TGTGCCAGCAGCTTGAAGGGGGCGTCCTCCTACGAGCAGTACTTC. Encoded protein: CASSLKGASSYEQYF. V usage is TRBV5-5 and J usage is TRBJ2-7; 7 bases align to TRBD1. V was pared by 1 base and J by 0 bases, with 4 bases of the junction left unmatched. CDR3 size: 15 residues. From germline, CDR1 is SGHKS and CDR2 YYEKEE (reference sequence).

The genes are TRBV4-1 and TRBJ1-3, with 7 bases identical to TRBD1. With 1 base clipped from V and 4 bases from J, the junction kept 7 bases outside the gene matches. Germline V gene sequence: CDR1 MGHRA, CDR2 YSYEKL. The CDR3 sequence is 16 residues long. CDR3 sequence (DNA): TGCGCCAGCAGCCAAGTCGACAGGGTAACAGGAAACACCATATATTTT. Protein sequence: CASSQVDRVTGNTIYF.

This clone came up once. This sequence joins TRBV6-6 and TRBJ2-2; D perhaps matches TRBD2 (6 bases). Germline CDR1 MNHNY, CDR2 SVGAGI (reference sequence). Between the trimmed V and J ends, which lost 1 base and 5 bases, there was a span of 8 bases. The CDR3 is 14 amino acids. DNA of the CDR3: TGTGCCAGCAGTTACTTTGGGGGGACCGGGGAGCTGTTTTTT. It yields the protein CASSYFGGTGELFF.

In this sample, this clone turned up a few times. The DNA for the CDR3 is TGCGCCAGCAGCCTGGGACAAGGGGAAAACATTCAGTACTTC. This encodes CASSLGQGENIQYF. The chain has TRBV5-1 and TRBJ2-4; perhaps TRBD1 as D (6 bases). The CDR3 loop spans 14 amino acids. The germline V gene encodes CDR1 SGHRS and CDR2 YFSETQ. V lost 4 bases, J lost 5 bases, and 13 bases lay in between.

This chain uses TRBV10-3 with TRBJ2-7; D is unresolved. Germline lookup yields CDR1 ENHRY and CDR2 SYGVKD. Between the trimmed V and J ends, which lost 2 bases and 1 base, there was a span of 9 bases. The CDR3 has 14 residues. Here the CDR3 reads CAISEPTLSYEQYF. CDR3 in DNA: TGTGCCATCAGTGAGCCGACACTTTCCTACGAGCAGTACTTC.

The J gene is TRBJ2-5, the V gene TRBV30; 7 bases are a match to TRBD1. This CDR3 has 13 residues. CDR1 is GTSNPN, CDR2 SVGIG, per germline (reference sequence). With V trimmed by 4 bases and J by 5 bases, 7 bases remained unmatched. CDR3 in amino acids: CAWKQGVKETQYF. The CDR3 DNA sequence: TGTGCCTGGAAGCAGGGGGTAAAGGAGACCCAGTACTTC.

J is TRBJ1-1 and V is TRBV5-4; 9 nucleotides match TRBD1. The CDR3 covers 17 residues. Germline V gene sequence: CDR1 SGHNT, CDR2 YYREEE (reference sequence). Trimming removed 4 bases from V and 1 base from J; junction bases left unmatched: 11. The CDR3 protein is CASSLLTGGGRNTEAFF. The CDR3 coding sequence is TGTGCCAGCAGCCTACTGACAGGGGGGGGGAGGAACACTGAAGCTTTCTTT.

The chain recombines TRBV5-4 with TRBJ2-7; TRBD1 aligns across 11 bases. V was pared by 5 bases and J by 3 bases, with 4 bases of the junction left unmatched. Germline-derived CDR1 and CDR2 are SGHNT and YYREEE (reference sequence). CDR3 size: 14 residues. CDR3 DNA: TGTGCCAGCAGTTGGGGGACAGGGGGCTACGAGCAGTACTTC. This codes for CASSWGTGGYEQYF.

The J gene is TRBJ2-3, the V gene TRBV5-1; no reliable D call. Trimming stripped 7 bases from V and 7 bases from J, with 22 bases between. This CDR3 has 15 residues. Looked up from germline, CDR1 is SGHRS and CDR2 is YFSETQ. CDR3 nucleotide sequence: TGCGCCAGCGCGCCCAACCAACCCGGTCGTAATACGCAGTATTTT. Encoded protein: CASAPNQPGRNTQYF.

This clone was seen only once. V is TRBV30 and J is TRBJ2-1; the D gene is possibly TRBD1 (6 bases). Germline assignment: CDR1 GTSNPN and CDR2 SVGIG (reference sequence). V was clipped by 5 bases and J by 10 bases, with 21 bases between them. The CDR3 runs to 14 residues. CDR3 loop: CAWVAGTYAREQFF. Here the CDR3 DNA reads TGTGCCTGGGTGGCCGGGACATACGCCCGGGAGCAGTTCTTC. Variable domain in full (rest from reference TRBV30 and TRBJ2-1): SQTIHQWPATLVQPVGSPLSLECTVEGTSNPNLYWYRQAAGRGLQLLFYSVGIGQISSEVPQNLSASRPQDRQFILSSKKLLLSDSGFYLCAWVAGTYAREQFFGPGTRLTVL.

V usage is TRBV27 and J usage is TRBJ1-1; 9 bases are shared with TRBD1. The CDR3 loop spans 13 amino acids. V trimming: 2 bases; J trimming: 11 bases; junction bases outside the gene matches: 6. Germline loops: CDR1 MNHEY, CDR2 SMNVEV (reference sequence). The CDR3 DNA reads as TGTGCCAGCAGTTTAGGACAGGGGTTATACGCTTTCTTT. Amino acids: CASSLGQGLYAFF.

This clone is termed medium-sized (0.01 to 0.1%). V is TRBV6-1 and J is TRBJ1-5, with D maybe TRBD1 (5 bases). This CDR3 spans 15 amino acids. Trimming shortened V by 0 bases and J by 5 bases, and 11 bases separated the two germline ends. Looked up from germline, CDR1 is MNHNS and CDR2 is SASEGT. CDR3 residues: CASSEAGQPHQPQHF. As DNA, the CDR3 is TGTGCCAGCAGTGAAGCGGGGCAGCCGCATCAGCCCCAGCATTTT.

The chain links TRBV9 to TRBJ2-3; 7 bases align to TRBD2. V gave up 3 bases and J gave up 1 base; unmatched junction bases: 8. Germline CDR1 SGDLS, CDR2 YYNGEE. CDR3 length equals 16 residues. The CDR3 bases are TGTGCCAGCAGCGGGAGCGGCGGGGGTGGCACAGATACGCAGTATTTT. This gives the protein CASSGSGGGGTDTQYF.

The chain recombines TRBV7-8 with TRBJ2-1, with D perhaps TRBD2 (6 bases). V shed 1 base and J shed 6 bases, with 10 bases lying between them. The CDR3 loop spans 14 amino acids. The germline V gene has CDR1 SGHVS and CDR2 FQNEAQ. This chain's CDR3 is CASSLVGGANEQFF. Here the CDR3 DNA reads TGTGCCAGCAGCTTAGTCGGAGGGGCCAATGAGCAGTTCTTC.

The rearrangement links TRBV6-1 to TRBJ2-7, with D perhaps TRBD1 (5 bases). Germline CDR1 and CDR2: MNHNS and SASEGT. V was trimmed by 4 bases and J by 4 bases, leaving 17 bases between them. This CDR3 contains 15 residues. CDR3 nucleotide sequence: TGTGCCAGCAGTGCAGGGAAAGCCATTCCGTACGAGCAGTACTTC. Translated, it gives CASSAGKAIPYEQYF.

The gene calls are TRBV2 and TRBJ2-7; D is possibly TRBD2 (6 bases). The CDR3 sequence is 13 residues long. V was cut by 7 bases and J by 7 bases, with 17 bases left in between. CDR1 is SNHLY, CDR2 FYNNEI, per germline. The CDR3: CASTGVSSGEQYF. DNA for the CDR3: TGTGCCAGCACGGGGGTGTCTTCGGGGGAGCAGTACTTC.

The chain employs TRBV5-1 and TRBJ2-5; TRBD1 is a possible D gene (8 bases). Germline-derived CDR1 and CDR2 are SGHRS and YFSETQ. V gave up 4 bases and J gave up 3 bases, with 13 bases separating them. The CDR3 totals 14 residues. The CDR3 region is CASSRQGREETQYF. The CDR3 nucleotides are TGCGCCAGCAGCCGACAGGGGAGGGAAGAGACCCAGTACTTC.

The chain couples TRBV7-3 to TRBJ1-1; perhaps TRBD1 as D (6 bases). V was shortened by 5 bases and J by 7 bases, with 17 bases between the two germline ends. Germline V gene sequence: CDR1 SGHTA, CDR2 FQGTGA. The CDR3 is 14 amino acids. The CDR3 nucleotides read TGTGCCAGCAGCCCTCAACCCGACAGGCGTGAAGCTTTCTTT. The encoded protein is CASSPQPDRREAFF.

This clone was detected only a few times. This chain links TRBV27 with TRBJ1-1, with TRBD1 matching over 7 bases. Trimming at V came to 8 bases and at J to 4 bases, leaving 13 bases not matched to a gene. Per germline, CDR1 MNHEY and CDR2 SMNVEV (reference sequence). This CDR3 comprises 15 residues. The CDR3 region is CASQHAGGRGTEAFF. CDR3 sequence (DNA): TGTGCCAGCCAACACGCAGGGGGTAGAGGCACTGAAGCTTTCTTT.

The rearrangement joins TRBV14 to TRBJ2-7, with 8 bases lining up with TRBD1. Germline V gene sequence: CDR1 SGHDN, CDR2 FVKESK. Trimming took 1 base from V and 4 from J; bases not matched to a gene: 3. The CDR3 extends over 14 amino acids. This CDR3 reads CASSQGQGSYEQYF. The CDR3 DNA follows: TGTGCCAGCAGCCAAGGACAGGGGAGTTACGAGCAGTACTTC.

The V and J genes are TRBV4-1 and TRBJ2-7, with D possibly being TRBD2 (6 bases). The CDR3 is made up of 16 amino acids. V lost 0 bases, J lost 11 bases, and 23 bases lay in between. Germline values: CDR1 MGHRA, CDR2 YSYEKL. CDR3 in amino acids: CASSQDTLGATGGEYF. The CDR3 nucleotides read TGCGCCAGCAGCCAAGATACGTTAGGGGCGACCGGAGGGGAGTACTTC.